This T cell receptor beta chain was observed in a study of T cell clones after liver transplantation. The wider study: TCRbeta sequencing after a pre-transplant mixed lymphocyte reaction identified graft-donor-reactive clones, later tracked in post-transplant blood. Samples came pre-transplant, pre-randomization before withdrawal, and post-randomization after withdrawal ended.

This clone was seen ten or more times. The V gene lost 0 bases and the J gene lost 2 bases, with 7 bases spanning the gap. CDR1 SGDLS and CDR2 YYNGEE come from the germline V gene. The CDR3 totals 14 residues. Clones were read by immunoSEQ multiplex PCR, and TCRdb kept only the in-frame ones, dropping some. Here the sample spans tens of thousands of clones, about two thirds being singletons. This rearrangement joins TRBV9 to TRBJ2-3; D is undetermined. Sequenced here: CD4+ T cells from blood, sampled before liver transplant. The sequence was collected from a human donor who received a liver transplant. The CDR3 DNA is TGTGCCAGCAGCGTAGACAATCCCACAGATACGCAGTATTTT. It specifies CASSVDNPTDTQYF.